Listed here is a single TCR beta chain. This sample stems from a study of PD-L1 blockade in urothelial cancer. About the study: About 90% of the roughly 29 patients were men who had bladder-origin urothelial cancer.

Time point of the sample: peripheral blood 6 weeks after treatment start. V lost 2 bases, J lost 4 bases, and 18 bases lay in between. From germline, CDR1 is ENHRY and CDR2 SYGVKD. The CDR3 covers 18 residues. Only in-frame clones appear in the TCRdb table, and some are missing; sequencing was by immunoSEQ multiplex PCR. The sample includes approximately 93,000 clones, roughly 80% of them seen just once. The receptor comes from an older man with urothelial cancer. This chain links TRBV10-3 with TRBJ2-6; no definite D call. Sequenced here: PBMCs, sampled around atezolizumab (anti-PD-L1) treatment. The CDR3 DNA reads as TGTGCCATCAGTGAGCCTATCGGCAGGTCCTCCGGGGCCAACGTCCTGACTTTC. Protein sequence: CAISEPIGRSSGANVLTF.